The rows below give T cell receptor beta chains drawn from one sample of a study of blood T cells in healthy people across ages. MiXCR, run by TCRdb on the 5' RACE reads, gives a single entry per CDR3 protein. The repertoire holds about 1.5 million distinct CDR3 sequences, roughly 40% seen once, with around 8% in the top ten. Sequenced sample: blood. All receptors come from a woman aged 18-29 years in good health. CDR3s include the opening cysteine and the closing phenylalanine or tryptophan. Fields, in order: J gene, V gene, clone size, D gene, CDR3 protein, CDR3 DNA. A D gene is named only where the DNA matches it firmly. Clone size is given for some rows only: seen once, a few or many times, or a class if the clone is expanded.

TRBJ2-7 | TRBV2 | few | - | CASSRSERPYEQYF | TGTGCCAGCAGCCGATCAGAGCGGCCCTACGAGCAGTACTTC
TRBJ1-6 | TRBV5-1 | - | TRBD1 | CASSEGQANSPLHF | TGCGCCAGCAGCGAGGGACAGGCGAATTCACCCCTCCACTTT
TRBJ2-1 | TRBV21-1 | - | - | CASSPKVSSGSCNEQFF | TGTGCCAGCAGCCCCAAGGTTTCTAGCGGGAGTTGTAATGAGCAGTTCTTC
TRBJ2-7 | TRBV29-1 | - | - | CSAVIWGSEQYF | TGCAGCGCCGTGATATGGGGCAGCGAGCAGTACTTC
TRBJ2-1 | TRBV5-1 | many | TRBD2 | CASSSGTSYNEQFF | TGTGCCAGCAGTTCCGGGACTAGCTACAATGAGCAGTTCTTC
TRBJ1-2 | TRBV29-1 | - | - | CSVDRTDYGYTF | TGCAGCGTTGACAGGACAGACTATGGCTACACCTTC
TRBJ2-1 | TRBV10-3 | many | TRBD1 | CATRGQGASNEQFF | TGTGCCACGAGGGGACAGGGGGCTAGCAATGAGCAGTTCTTC
TRBJ1-5 | TRBV6-6 | few | - | CASKENQPQHF | TGTGCCAGCAAGGAGAATCAGCCCCAGCATTTT
TRBJ1-4 | TRBV20-1 | - | - | CRASSPTNEKLFF | TGCAGGGCTAGCTCCCCCACCAATGAAAAACTGTTTTTT
TRBJ2-3 | TRBV9 | few | - | CASSEEGRTDTQYF | TGTGCCAGCAGCGAAGAGGGTCGCACAGATACGCAGTATTTT
TRBJ1-5 | TRBV6-1 | once | - | CASSAGNNQPQHF | TGTGCCAGCTCGGCGGGGAACAATCAGCCCCAGCATTTT
TRBJ2-5 | TRBV2 | - | TRBD1 | CASNDRVQETQYF | TGTGCCAGCAACGACAGGGTCCAAGAGACCCAGTACTTC
TRBJ2-7 | TRBV20-1 | - | - | CSASPPFGYEQYF | TGCAGTGCTAGCCCGCCTTTCGGTTACGAGCAGTACTTC
TRBJ2-3 | TRBV28 | - | TRBD2 | CASSPVTSSGAFTDTQYF | TGTGCCAGCAGTCCCGTTACGAGTAGCGGGGCCTTCACAGATACGCAGTATTTT
TRBJ2-5 | TRBV7-9 | - | - | CASSLMAFTEQYF | TGTGCCAGCAGCTTAATGGCGTTTACTGAGCAGTACTTC
TRBJ1-6 | TRBV10-3 | few | - | CAISVGGQSPLHF | TGTGCCATCAGTGTGGGGGGGCAATCACCCCTCCACTTT
TRBJ2-3 | TRBV24-1 | - | - | CATSGGKTSFTDTQYF | TGTGCCACCAGTGGGGGAAAAACATCATTCACAGATACGCAGTATTTT
TRBJ1-2 | TRBV7-2 | few | - | CASSPQGTGFYYGYTF | TGTGCCAGCAGCCCTCAGGGCACGGGTTTTTACTATGGCTACACCTTC
TRBJ2-7 | TRBV27 | - | - | CASSRISATGVAYEQYF | TGTGCCAGCAGTAGGATTTCAGCCACAGGAGTAGCCTACGAGCAGTACTTC
TRBJ2-3 | TRBV5-1 | - | - | CTSSLQDTQYF | TGCACCAGCAGCTTACAAGATACGCAGTATTTT
TRBJ2-5 | TRBV15 | - | - | CATSRKQETQETQYF | TGTGCCACCAGCAGAAAACAGGAGACTCAAGAGACCCAGTACTTC
TRBJ2-5 | TRBV20-1 | - | - | CSARTYQETQYF | TGCAGTGCTCGTACGTACCAAGAGACCCAGTACTTC
TRBJ2-7 | TRBV10-3 | few | TRBD1 | CAISESTGATYEQYF | TGTGCCATCAGTGAGTCGACAGGGGCGACATACGAGCAGTACTTC
TRBJ2-3 | TRBV7-9 | many | - | CASSLGFDTQYF | TGTGCCAGCAGCTTAGGTTTCGATACGCAGTATTTT
TRBJ1-2 | TRBV5-1 | - | - | CANSSATTGPYGYTF | TGCGCCAACAGCTCCGCAACGACAGGTCCCTATGGCTACACCTTC